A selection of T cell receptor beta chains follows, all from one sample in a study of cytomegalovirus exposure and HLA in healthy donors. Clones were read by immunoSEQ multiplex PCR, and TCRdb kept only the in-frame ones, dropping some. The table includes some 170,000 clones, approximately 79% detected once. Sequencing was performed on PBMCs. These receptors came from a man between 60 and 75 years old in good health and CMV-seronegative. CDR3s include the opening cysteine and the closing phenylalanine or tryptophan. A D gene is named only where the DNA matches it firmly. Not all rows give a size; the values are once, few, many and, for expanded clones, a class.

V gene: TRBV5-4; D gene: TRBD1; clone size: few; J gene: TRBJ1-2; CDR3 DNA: TGTGCCAGCAGCCCGGGACAGGCCCTGAGCGGCTACACCTTC; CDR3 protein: CASSPGQALSGYTF
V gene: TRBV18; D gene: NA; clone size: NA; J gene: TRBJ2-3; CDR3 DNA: TGTGCCAGCTCACCATTACAGGGCTATGAGGGAGATACGCAGTATTTT; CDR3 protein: CASSPLQGYEGDTQYF
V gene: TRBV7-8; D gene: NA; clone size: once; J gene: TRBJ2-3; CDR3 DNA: TGTGCCAGCAGCTTAGGTCGACTAGTCGGAGATACGCAGTATTTT; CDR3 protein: CASSLGRLVGDTQYF
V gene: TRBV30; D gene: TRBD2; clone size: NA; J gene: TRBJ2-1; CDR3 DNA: TGTGCCTGGTGGGACCCGGGGGGGCGGAATGAGCAGTTCTTC; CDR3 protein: CAWWDPGGRNEQFF
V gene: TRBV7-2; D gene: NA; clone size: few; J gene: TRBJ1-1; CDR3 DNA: TGTGCCAGCAGCTTAGTCCAGGGGTTTTCTGAAGCTTTCTTT; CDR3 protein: CASSLVQGFSEAFF
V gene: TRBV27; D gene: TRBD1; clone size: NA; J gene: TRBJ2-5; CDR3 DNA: TGTGCCAGCAGTTGGGGACAGGGGGAGACCCAGTACTTC; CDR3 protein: CASSWGQGETQYF
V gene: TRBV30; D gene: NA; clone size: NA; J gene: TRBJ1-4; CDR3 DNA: TGTGCCTGGAGTGTTGGAGTCGGCAGAGAAAAACTGTTTTTT; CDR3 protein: CAWSVGVGREKLFF
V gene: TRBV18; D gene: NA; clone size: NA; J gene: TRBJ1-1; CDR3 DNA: TGTGCCAGCTCACTAGAGACACTAGACACTGAAGCTTTCTTT; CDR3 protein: CASSLETLDTEAFF
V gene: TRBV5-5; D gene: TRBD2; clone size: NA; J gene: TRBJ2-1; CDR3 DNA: TGTGCCAGCAGCTTAGTGTACACTAGCGGGAACAATGAGCAGTTCTTC; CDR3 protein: CASSLVYTSGNNEQFF
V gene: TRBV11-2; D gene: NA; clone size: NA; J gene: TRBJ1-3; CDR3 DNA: TGTGCCAGCAGCTCTCGAGGATTTTCTGGAAACACCATATATTTT; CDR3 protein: CASSSRGFSGNTIYF
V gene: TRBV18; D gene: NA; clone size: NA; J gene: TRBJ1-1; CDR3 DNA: TGTGCCAGCTCACGAGACAGTAACACTGAAGCTTTCTTT; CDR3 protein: CASSRDSNTEAFF
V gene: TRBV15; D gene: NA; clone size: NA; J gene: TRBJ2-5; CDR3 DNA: TGTGCCACCAGCAGAGATATGGCAGAAAGAGAGACCCAGTACTTC; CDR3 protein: CATSRDMAERETQYF
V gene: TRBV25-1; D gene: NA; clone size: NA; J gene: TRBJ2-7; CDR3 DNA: TGTGCCAGCAGTGAGATCTCCAAACTCTACTCCTACGAGCAGTACTTC; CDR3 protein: CASSEISKLYSYEQYF
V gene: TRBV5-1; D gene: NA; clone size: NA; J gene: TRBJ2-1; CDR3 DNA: TGCGCCAGCAGCTTTACAGACAATGAGCAGTTCTTC; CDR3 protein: CASSFTDNEQFF
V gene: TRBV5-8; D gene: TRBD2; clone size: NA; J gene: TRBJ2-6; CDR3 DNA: TGTGCCAGCAGCTGGGGGGGGATCTCTGGGGCCAACGTCCTGACTTTC; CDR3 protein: CASSWGGISGANVLTF
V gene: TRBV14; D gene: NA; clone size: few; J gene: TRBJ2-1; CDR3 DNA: TGTGCCAGCAGCCAAGGAACAGGGTGGGAGCGTGGTGAGCAGTTCTTC; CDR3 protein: CASSQGTGWERGEQFF
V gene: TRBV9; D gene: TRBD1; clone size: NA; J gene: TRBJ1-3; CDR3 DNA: TGTGCCAGCAGCGTAGCTACAGGGGAATCTGGAAACACCATATATTTT; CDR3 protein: CASSVATGESGNTIYF
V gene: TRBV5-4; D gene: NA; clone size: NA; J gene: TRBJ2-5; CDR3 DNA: TGTGCCAGCAGCTCTGACGCGGGACAGACCCAAGAGACCCAGTACTTC; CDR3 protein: CASSSDAGQTQETQYF
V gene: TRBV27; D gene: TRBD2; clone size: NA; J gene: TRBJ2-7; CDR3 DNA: TGTGCCAGCAGTTTTCTAGCGGGAACCCACGAGCAGTACTTC; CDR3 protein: CASSFLAGTHEQYF
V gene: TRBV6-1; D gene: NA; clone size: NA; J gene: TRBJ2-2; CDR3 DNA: TGTGCCAGTCGAACCCAGCGGAACACCGGGGAGCTGTTTTTT; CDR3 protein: CASRTQRNTGELFF
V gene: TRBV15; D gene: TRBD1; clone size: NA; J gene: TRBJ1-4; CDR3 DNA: TGTGCCACCAGCCGAGCGAACAGGGGGCGTGAAAAACTGTTTTTT; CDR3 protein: CATSRANRGREKLFF
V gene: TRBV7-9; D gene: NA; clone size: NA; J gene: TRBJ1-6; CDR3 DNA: TGTGCCAGCAGCTTGGACATCGATTCACCCCTCCACTTT; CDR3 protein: CASSLDIDSPLHF
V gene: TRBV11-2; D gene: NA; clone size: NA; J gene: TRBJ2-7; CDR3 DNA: TGTGCCAGCAGTTTGGAGGGCCCCGTTTCCTACGAGCAGTACTTC; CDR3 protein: CASSLEGPVSYEQYF
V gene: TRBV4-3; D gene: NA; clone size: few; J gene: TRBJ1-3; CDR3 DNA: TGCGCCAGCAGCGGCCATTCGTCCGGGGGAAACACCATATATTTT; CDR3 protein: CASSGHSSGGNTIYF
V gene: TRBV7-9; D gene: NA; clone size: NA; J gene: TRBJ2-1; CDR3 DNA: TGTGCCAGCAGCTTAGGGGGCGGGGGCCCCTACAATGAGCAGTTCTTC; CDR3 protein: CASSLGGGGPYNEQFF
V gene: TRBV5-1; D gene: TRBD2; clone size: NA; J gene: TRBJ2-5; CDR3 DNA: TGCGCCAGCAGCCTAGCGGGAATAGAGACCCAGTACTTC; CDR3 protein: CASSLAGIETQYF
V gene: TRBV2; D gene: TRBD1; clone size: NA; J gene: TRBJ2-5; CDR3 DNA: TGTGCCAGCAGTGAAGGAGTGACAGGGAGTGTTGGGACCCAGTACTTC; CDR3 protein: CASSEGVTGSVGTQYF
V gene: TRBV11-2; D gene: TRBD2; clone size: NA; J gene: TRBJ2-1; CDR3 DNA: TGTGCCAGCAGCTTAGGATTAGGCGGGACTAGGTACAATGAGCAGTTCTTC; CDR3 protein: CASSLGLGGTRYNEQFF
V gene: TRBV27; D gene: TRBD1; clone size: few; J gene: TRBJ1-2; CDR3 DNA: TGTGCCAGCAGTTTTGGCAGGGGGCTCGGCTACACCTTC; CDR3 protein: CASSFGRGLGYTF
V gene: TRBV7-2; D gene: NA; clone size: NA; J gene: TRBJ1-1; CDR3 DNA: TGTGCCAGCAGCTTAGCGGGAGTGGGGAACACTGAAGCTTTCTTT; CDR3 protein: CASSLAGVGNTEAFF
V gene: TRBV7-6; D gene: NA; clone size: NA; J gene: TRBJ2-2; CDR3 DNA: TGTGCCAGCAACCCCGGAGGGGCGGGGGCGGGCGCGAACACCGGGGAGCTGTTTTTT; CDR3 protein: CASNPGGAGAGANTGELFF
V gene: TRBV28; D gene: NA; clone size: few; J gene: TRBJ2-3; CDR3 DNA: TGTGCCAGCAGTTTATATACGACTAGTTCCATGACAGATACGCAGTATTTT; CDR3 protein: CASSLYTTSSMTDTQYF
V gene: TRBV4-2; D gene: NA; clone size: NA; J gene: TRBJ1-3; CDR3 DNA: TGTGCCAGCAGCCAATCATTGGACAGCTCTGGAAACACCATATATTTT; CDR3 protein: CASSQSLDSSGNTIYF
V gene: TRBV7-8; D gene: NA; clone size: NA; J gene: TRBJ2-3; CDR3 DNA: TGTGCCAGCAGTCACAGGGATACGCAGTATTTT; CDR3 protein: CASSHRDTQYF
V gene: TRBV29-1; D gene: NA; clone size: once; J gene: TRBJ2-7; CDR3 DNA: TGCAGCGTCCTCAAGCTACGGGACACGACCTACGAGCAGTACTTC; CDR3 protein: CSVLKLRDTTYEQYF
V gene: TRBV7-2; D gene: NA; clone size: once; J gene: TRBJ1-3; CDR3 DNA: TGTGCCAGCAGCTTCCAACCGGGGGAGCTTGCTGGAAACACCATATATTTT; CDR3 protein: CASSFQPGELAGNTIYF
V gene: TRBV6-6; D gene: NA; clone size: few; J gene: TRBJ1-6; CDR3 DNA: TGTGCCAGCAGTAACGACAGGCCCAGTAATTCACCCCTCCACTTT; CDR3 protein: CASSNDRPSNSPLHF
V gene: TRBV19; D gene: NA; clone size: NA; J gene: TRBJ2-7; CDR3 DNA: TGTGCCAGTAGCCGATCGGGCAGGGGTGCGGTCGAGCAGTACTTC; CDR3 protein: CASSRSGRGAVEQYF
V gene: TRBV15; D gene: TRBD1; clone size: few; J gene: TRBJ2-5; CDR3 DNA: TGTGCCACCAGCAGAGAAGGGCAACAGGGGGAGACCCAGTACTTC; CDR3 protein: CATSREGQQGETQYF
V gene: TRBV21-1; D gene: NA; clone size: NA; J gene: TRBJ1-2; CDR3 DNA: TGTGCCAGCAGCCCGCCCTGGCGGCAGCAGTATGGCTACACCTTC; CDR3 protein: CASSPPWRQQYGYTF
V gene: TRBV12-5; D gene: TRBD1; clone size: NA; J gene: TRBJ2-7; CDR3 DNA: TGTGCTAGTGGAATGGGGGACAGGGGGTACGAGCAGTACTTC; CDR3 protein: CASGMGDRGYEQYF